Listed below are T cell receptor beta chains from one sample, sequenced in a study of cytomegalovirus exposure and HLA in healthy donors. The protocol was immunoSEQ multiplex PCR, while the TCRdb copy is restricted to in-frame clones and leaves out a portion. The data show over 150,000 clones, about 80% seen once. Sample: PBMCs. These receptors all stem from a woman aged 60-70 years in good health and CMV-seropositive. Each CDR3 is given with its conserved first and last residue. The D gene is left open where the match is weak. Where a row states a size, it is once, few, many or the class of an expanded clone; other rows omit it.

clone size | J gene | D gene | CDR3 length | V gene | CDR3 protein | CDR3 DNA
- | TRBJ2-3 | - | 12 | TRBV2 | CASSDWPDTQYF | TGTGCCAGCAGTGATTGGCCCGATACGCAGTATTTT
few | TRBJ1-5 | TRBD1 | 15 | TRBV9 | CASSVSGTGDQPQHF | TGTGCCAGCAGCGTATCTGGGACAGGGGATCAGCCCCAGCATTTT
- | TRBJ1-2 | - | 14 | TRBV30 | CAWTPTGSNYGYTF | TGTGCCTGGACCCCGACAGGTTCGAACTATGGCTACACCTTC
once | TRBJ2-3 | TRBD2 | 16 | TRBV6-6 | CASSYSASGSTDTQYF | TGTGCCAGCAGTTACTCCGCTAGCGGTTCCACAGATACGCAGTATTTT
- | TRBJ2-7 | - | 16 | TRBV7-6 | CASSLGSRDASYEQYF | TGTGCCAGCAGCTTAGGCTCCAGGGATGCCTCCTACGAGCAGTACTTC
once | TRBJ2-2 | - | 15 | TRBV7-3 | CASSLDSRRPGELFF | TGTGCCAGCAGCTTGGACAGCCGGAGACCGGGGGAGCTGTTTTTT
- | TRBJ1-6 | - | 14 | TRBV6-1 | CASSEVQGISPLHF | TGTGCCAGCAGTGAAGTGCAGGGGATTTCACCCCTCCACTTT
once | TRBJ2-1 | TRBD1 | 15 | TRBV7-8 | CASGDENRGYNEQFF | TGTGCCAGCGGAGACGAGAACAGGGGGTACAATGAGCAGTTCTTC
- | TRBJ2-7 | - | 12 | TRBV18 | CASSPTSEEQYF | TGTGCCAGCTCACCGACTAGTGAGGAGCAGTACTTC
once | TRBJ2-3 | - | 16 | TRBV5-1 | CASSLVGRGGTDTQYF | TGCGCCAGCAGCTTGGTGGGGCGGGGTGGCACAGATACGCAGTATTTT
- | TRBJ1-1 | - | 15 | TRBV7-9 | CSSSLRSQGRAEAFF | TGTTCCAGCAGCTTACGATCCCAGGGGCGCGCTGAAGCTTTCTTT
- | TRBJ2-7 | TRBD1 | 12 | TRBV11-2 | CASSLDRGEQYF | TGTGCCAGCAGCCTTGACAGGGGCGAGCAGTACTTC
- | TRBJ1-2 | - | 13 | TRBV30 | CAWRSAGNYGYTF | TGTGCCTGGAGAAGCGCAGGGAACTATGGCTACACCTTC
- | TRBJ2-5 | - | 13 | TRBV10-3 | CAIRPDGKETQYF | TGTGCCATCAGACCGGACGGGAAAGAGACCCAGTACTTC
once | TRBJ1-5 | - | 14 | TRBV30 | CAWSGGQGHQPQHF | TGTGCCTGGAGTGGTGGGCAGGGTCATCAGCCCCAGCATTTT
once | TRBJ1-2 | - | 14 | TRBV5-4 | CASSSPVDSYGYTF | TGTGCCAGCAGCTCCCCCGTGGACAGCTATGGCTACACCTTC
- | TRBJ2-7 | TRBD1 | 14 | TRBV7-2 | CASSKGQGNYEQYF | TGTGCCAGCAGCAAGGGACAGGGGAACTACGAGCAGTACTTC
- | TRBJ2-7 | - | 10 | TRBV5-8 | CASNLYEQYF | TGTGCCAGCAACCTTTACGAGCAGTACTTC
- | TRBJ2-1 | - | 12 | TRBV4-2 | CASSQVSGEQFF | TGTGCCAGCAGCCAGGTTAGCGGTGAGCAGTTCTTC
- | TRBJ1-1 | TRBD1 | 16 | TRBV7-9 | CASSHPAGGAGTEAFF | TGTGCCAGCAGCCATCCGGCAGGGGGCGCGGGCACTGAAGCTTTCTTT
- | TRBJ2-7 | TRBD2 | 15 | TRBV27 | CASSPLAEGAYEQYF | TGTGCCAGCAGCCCCCTAGCGGAGGGCGCCTACGAGCAGTACTTC
- | TRBJ1-2 | - | 15 | TRBV15 | CATSREAAVNYGYTF | TGTGCCACCAGCAGAGAGGCGGCAGTTAACTATGGCTACACCTTC
- | TRBJ1-6 | - | 13 | TRBV7-8 | CASSGQFDSPLHF | TGTGCCAGCAGCGGACAGTTTGATTCACCCCTCCACTTT
- | TRBJ2-1 | - | 19 | TRBV7-2 | CASSLRSGVADSRNNEQFF | TGTGCCAGCAGCTTACGGTCGGGCGTTGCGGACTCCAGGAACAATGAGCAGTTCTTC
- | TRBJ2-6 | TRBD2 | 15 | TRBV6-4 | CASSLAGDGANVLTF | TGTGCCAGCAGTTTAGCGGGAGATGGGGCCAACGTCCTGACTTTC
- | TRBJ1-1 | - | 16 | TRBV9 | CASSVVDRPLDTEAFF | TGTGCCAGCAGCGTAGTGGACAGACCCCTTGACACTGAAGCTTTCTTT
- | TRBJ1-4 | TRBD1 | 14 | TRBV28 | CASSPGQGFEKLFF | TGTGCCAGCAGCCCGGGACAGGGCTTCGAAAAACTGTTTTTT
- | TRBJ2-5 | - | 15 | TRBV6-1 | CASSEVSQHGSRQYF | TGTGCCAGCAGTGAGGTCTCCCAGCACGGGAGTCGTCAGTACTTC
- | TRBJ1-2 | - | 13 | TRBV27 | CASSFTANYGYTF | TGTGCCAGCAGTTTTACAGCTAACTATGGCTACACCTTC
- | TRBJ1-1 | - | 17 | TRBV28 | CASSLIVSGILNTEAFF | TGTGCCAGCAGTTTGATCGTATCGGGGATTTTGAACACTGAAGCTTTCTTT
once | TRBJ1-1 | - | 14 | TRBV28 | CASSLKGRVSEAFF | TGTGCCAGCAGTTTAAAGGGGCGAGTGTCTGAAGCTTTCTTT